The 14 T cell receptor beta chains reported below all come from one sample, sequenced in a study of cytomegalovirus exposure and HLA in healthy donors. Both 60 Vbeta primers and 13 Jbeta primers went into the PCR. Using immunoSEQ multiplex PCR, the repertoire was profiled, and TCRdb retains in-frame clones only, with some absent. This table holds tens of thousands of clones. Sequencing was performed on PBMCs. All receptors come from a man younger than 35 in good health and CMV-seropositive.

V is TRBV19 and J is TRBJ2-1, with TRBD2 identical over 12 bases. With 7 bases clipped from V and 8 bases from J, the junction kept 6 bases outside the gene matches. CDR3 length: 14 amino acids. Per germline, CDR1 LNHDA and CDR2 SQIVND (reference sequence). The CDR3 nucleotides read TGTGCCAGTAACCCTAGCGGGAGGGCCTATGAGCAGTTCTTC. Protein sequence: CASNPSGRAYEQFF.

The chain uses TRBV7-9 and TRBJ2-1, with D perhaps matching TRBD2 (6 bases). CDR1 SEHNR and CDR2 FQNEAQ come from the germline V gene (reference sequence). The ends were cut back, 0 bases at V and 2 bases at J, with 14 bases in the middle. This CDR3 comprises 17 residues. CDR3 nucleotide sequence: TGTGCCAGCAGCTTAGCGGGGGGAGACAGCCCCTACAATGAGCAGTTCTTC. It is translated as CASSLAGGDSPYNEQFF. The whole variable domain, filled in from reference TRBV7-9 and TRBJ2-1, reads DTGVSQNPRHKITKRGQNVTFRCDPISEHNRLYWYRQTLGQGPEFLTYFQNEAQLEKSRLLSDRFSAERPKGSFSTLEIQRTEQGDSAMYLCASSLAGGDSPYNEQFFGPGTRLTVL.

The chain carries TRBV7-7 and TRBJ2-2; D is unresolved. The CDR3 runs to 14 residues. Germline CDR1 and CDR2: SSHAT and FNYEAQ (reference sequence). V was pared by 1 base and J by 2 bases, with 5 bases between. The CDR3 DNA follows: TGTGCCAGCAGCTTAGACACCAACACCGGGGAGCTGTTTTTT. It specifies CASSLDTNTGELFF.

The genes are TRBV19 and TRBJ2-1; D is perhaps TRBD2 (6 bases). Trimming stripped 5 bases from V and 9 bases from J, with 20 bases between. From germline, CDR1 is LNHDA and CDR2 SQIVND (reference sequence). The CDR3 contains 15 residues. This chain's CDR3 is CASSGGTGLGGEQFF. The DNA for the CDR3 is TGTGCCAGTAGTGGCGGGACTGGGTTGGGGGGTGAGCAGTTCTTC.

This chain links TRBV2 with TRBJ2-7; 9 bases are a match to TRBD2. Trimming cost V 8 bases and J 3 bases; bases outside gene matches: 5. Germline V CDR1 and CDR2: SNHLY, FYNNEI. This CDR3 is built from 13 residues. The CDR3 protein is CASGRTSDYEQYF. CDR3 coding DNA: TGTGCCAGCGGGCGGACTAGCGACTACGAGCAGTACTTC.

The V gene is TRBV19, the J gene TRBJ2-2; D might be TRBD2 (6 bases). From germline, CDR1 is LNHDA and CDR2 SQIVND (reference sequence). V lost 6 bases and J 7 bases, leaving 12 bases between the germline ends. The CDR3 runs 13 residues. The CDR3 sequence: CASSGRADGELFF. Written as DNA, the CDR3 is TGTGCCAGTAGCGGGAGAGCCGACGGGGAGCTGTTTTTT. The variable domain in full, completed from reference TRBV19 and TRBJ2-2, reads DGGITQSPKYLFRKEGQNVTLSCEQNLNHDAMYWYRQDPGQGLRLIYYSQIVNDFQKGDIAEGYSVSREKKESFPLTVTSAQKNPTAFYLCASSGRADGELFFGEGSRLTVL.

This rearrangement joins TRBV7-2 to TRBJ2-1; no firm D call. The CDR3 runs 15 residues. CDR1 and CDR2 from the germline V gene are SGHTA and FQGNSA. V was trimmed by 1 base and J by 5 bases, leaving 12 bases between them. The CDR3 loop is CASSLVSGQNNEQFF. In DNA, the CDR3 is TGTGCCAGCAGCTTAGTTTCGGGTCAGAACAATGAGCAGTTCTTC.

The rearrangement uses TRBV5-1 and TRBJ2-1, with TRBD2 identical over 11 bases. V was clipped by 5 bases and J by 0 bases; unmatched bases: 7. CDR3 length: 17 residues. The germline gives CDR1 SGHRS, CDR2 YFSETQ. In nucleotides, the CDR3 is TGCGCCAGCAGGACTAGCGGGGACTTGAGCTCCTACAATGAGCAGTTCTTC. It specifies CASRTSGDLSSYNEQFF.

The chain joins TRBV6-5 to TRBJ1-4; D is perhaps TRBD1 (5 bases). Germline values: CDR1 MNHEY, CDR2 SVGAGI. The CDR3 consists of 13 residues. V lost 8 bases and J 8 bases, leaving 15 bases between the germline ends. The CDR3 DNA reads TGTGCCAGCTCGAAGGGCAGGGAAGAAAAACTGTTTTTT. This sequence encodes CASSKGREEKLFF.

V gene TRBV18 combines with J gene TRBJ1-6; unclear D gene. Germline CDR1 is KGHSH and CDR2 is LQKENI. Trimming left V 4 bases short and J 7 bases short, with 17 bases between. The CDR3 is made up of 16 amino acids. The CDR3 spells CASSLYREEGNSPLHF. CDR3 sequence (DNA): TGTGCCAGCTCACTGTACCGGGAGGAAGGGAATTCACCCCTCCACTTT.

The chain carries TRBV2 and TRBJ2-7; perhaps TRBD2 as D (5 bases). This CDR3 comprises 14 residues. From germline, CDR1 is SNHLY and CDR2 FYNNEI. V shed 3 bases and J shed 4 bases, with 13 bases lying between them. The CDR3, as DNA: TGTGCCAGCAGTGATCAGCGGAACTATTACGAGCAGTACTTC. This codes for CASSDQRNYYEQYF.

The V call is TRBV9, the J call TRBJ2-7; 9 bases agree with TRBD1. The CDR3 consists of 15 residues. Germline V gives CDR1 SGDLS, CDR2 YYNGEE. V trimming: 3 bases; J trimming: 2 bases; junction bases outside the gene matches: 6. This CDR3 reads CASSADRGLAYEQYF. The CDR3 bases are TGTGCCAGCAGCGCGGACAGGGGTCTAGCCTACGAGCAGTACTTC.

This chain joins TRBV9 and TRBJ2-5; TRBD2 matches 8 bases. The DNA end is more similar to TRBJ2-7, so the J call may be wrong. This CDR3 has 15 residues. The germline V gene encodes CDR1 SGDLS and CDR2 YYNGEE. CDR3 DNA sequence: TGTGCCAGCAGCGTAGGGGTTAGCGGGACCTACGAGCAGTACTTC. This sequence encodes CASSVGVSGTYEQYF.

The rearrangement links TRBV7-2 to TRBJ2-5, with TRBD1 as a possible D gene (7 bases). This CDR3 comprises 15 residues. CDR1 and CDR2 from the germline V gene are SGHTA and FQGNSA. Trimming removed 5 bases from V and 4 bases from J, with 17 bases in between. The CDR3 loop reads CASSLSRGDGETQYF. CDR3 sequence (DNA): TGTGCCAGCAGCCTGTCCAGGGGGGACGGAGAGACCCAGTACTTC.